This T cell receptor beta chain derives from a study of post-analysis software for immune sequencing data. Study results and caveats: In patients, four to six TRBV segments were more frequent than in controls, with TRBV5-6, TRBV5-1 and TRBV20-1 among them.

Sequencing libraries made from TCR beta cDNA carried unique molecular identifiers. TCRdb re-called the PCR reads with MiXCR, one entry per CDR3 protein. The sample has hundreds of thousands of distinct CDR3 sequences; less than 35% are singletons. On this clonotype itself: Its specificity is unknown.

Trimming cost V 4 bases and J 2 bases, with 11 bases left between them. This CDR3 comprises 14 residues. Germline CDR1 is SGHRS and CDR2 is YFSETQ. What was sequenced was blood. The chain uses TRBV5-1 and TRBJ2-3; no firm D call. This TCR derives from a girl aged 5-17 years with multiple sclerosis. For the CDR3, the DNA is TGCGCCAGCAGCCAGGACCCACACACAGATACGCAGTATTTT. Its protein is CASSQDPHTDTQYF.